Sequencing of this T cell receptor beta chain was carried out in a study of response to subunit inactivated influenza vaccine. From the RT-PCR reads, TCRdb called clonotypes with MiXCR, one entry per CDR3 protein. The sample lists roughly 710,000 distinct CDR3 sequences, roughly 15% occurring once. J was trimmed by 2 bases and V by 4 bases; bases with no gene match: 6. Germline V gene lookup returns CDR1 SQVTM and CDR2 ANQGSEA. The CDR3 sequence is 15 residues long. The source material was PBMCs from blood, sampled 14 to 15 days before vaccination. This TCR came from a man aged 50-59 years who received an inactivated influenza vaccine. The genes are TRBV29-1 and TRBJ2-5, with 11 bases identical to TRBD1. The CDR3 DNA sequence: TGCAGCGTTGGGAAAGGGACAGGGGGTCAAGAGACCCAGTACTTC. It translates to CSVGKGTGGQETQYF.